This TCR beta chain was observed in a study of shared clonotypes between healthy human individuals. Study information: Aged 18 to 49, the donors were a couple of women and three men.

Sequencing was at deep level. Original handling: Sequence data from immunoSEQ were junction-only and lacked quality scores; consequently, filtering differed. Profiled with immunoSEQ multiplex PCR; TCRdb holds only in-frame clones, not every one. That table furnishes V, J and clone size, whereas the DNA furnished D and trimming. The sample carries about 2.1 million clones, about 93% recorded once. Study results and caveats: Represented diversity, genetic and exposure-history alike, was limited by few donors.

This clone was detected only once. Its matching antigen is unknown. Naive CD8 populations comprised CD45RO-negative cells positively selected for CCR7, excluding terminally differentiated effector memory CD45RA+ cells. Looked up from germline, CDR1 is SEHNR and CDR2 is FQNEAQ (reference sequence). Between the trimmed V and J ends, which lost 5 bases and 6 bases, there was a span of 14 bases. This CDR3 contains 15 residues. This chain uses TRBV7-9 with TRBJ1-6, with D maybe TRBD1 (6 bases). The sample consisted of naive CD8+ T cells from PBMCs. The receptor comes from a man aged 18 to 29 in good health. Some clones in this sample may be carry-over from other donors' samples. The CDR3: CASSQTTGFNSPLHF. The DNA of the CDR3 is TGTGCCAGCAGCCAGACGACAGGCTTTAATTCACCCCTCCACTTT.